The clone carrying this T cell receptor (beta chain) was seen ten or more times. The antigen remains undetermined. Libraries used 2 million unsorted PBMCs kept frozen in RNAlater. The sample comes from a study of neurological immune-mediated disorders. General study findings and limits: Grouping of repertoires by phylogeny put those of 18 of 34 multiple sclerosis patients into a single related-CDR3 cluster, a possible signature.

V lost 0 bases and J lost 6; bases outside the gene matches: 12. The CDR3 has 17 amino acids. Per the germline V gene, CDR1 is DFQATT and CDR2 is SNEGSKA (reference sequence). The cDNA was generated by 5'RACE with 10-nucleotide random UMIs. Sequencing runs each yielded over 180 million TCR-beta sequences from 15-18 subjects. TCRdb reanalysed the 5' RACE reads using MiXCR and keeps one entry per CDR3 protein. The sample carries 24,000 or so distinct CDR3 sequences, roughly 2.7% recorded once. The rearrangement uses TRBV20-1 and TRBJ2-1; 9 bases line up with TRBD2. The sample taken for sequencing was PBMCs. The clonotype comes from a woman aged 45 to 65 with multiple sclerosis. The CDR3 bases are TGCAGTGCTAGAGAATTCGGACTAGCGCATCTTGCCAATGAGCAGTTCTTC. Protein sequence: CSAREFGLAHLANEQFF.